The 16 T cell receptor beta chains listed next were all sequenced from one sample in a study of regulatory T cells in long-lasting Graves disease. The time point denotes: newly diagnosed GD, antithyroid drugs for less than 3 months. RNA extracted from PBMCs served as the sequencing template. CDR3 regions were amplified by Arm-PCR using iRepertoire HTBI primers to build TCR beta libraries. MiXCR, run by TCRdb on the multiplex PCR reads, gives a single entry per CDR3 protein. The table has roughly 350,000 distinct CDR3 sequences, 15% to 20% seen once. The sample was also reused in another study, on T cells in Graves' hyperthyroidism and ophthalmopathy.

The sample consisted of peripheral blood mononuclear cells (PBMCs), taken at new diagnosis, from a patient treated with antithyroid drugs. The receptors were gathered from a man aged 40-55 years with Graves disease.

This clonotype was counted many times. V and J are TRBV7-2 and TRBJ2-3; 8 bases align to TRBD1. Germline CDR1 and CDR2: SGHTA and FQGNSA. This CDR3 region has 12 residues. Trimming took 10 bases from V and 3 from J; bases not matched to a gene: 3. The CDR3 DNA sequence: TGTGCCACTCGACAGGGGACAGATACGCAGTATTTT. Its protein is CATRQGTDTQYF.

This clonotype was seen only a few times. The CDR3 loop reads CATSRVIRDDEKLFF. Written as DNA, the CDR3 is TGTGCCACCAGCAGAGTCATACGGGACGATGAAAAACTGTTTTTT. The chain has TRBV15 and TRBJ1-4; D possibly corresponds to TRBD1 (5 bases). With 1 base removed from V and 6 bases from J, the gap between germline ends came to 12 bases. Germline loops: CDR1 LNHNV, CDR2 YYDKDF (reference sequence). CDR3 length: 15 amino acids. The full variable domain, with the rest looked up from reference TRBV15 and TRBJ1-4, is DAMVIQNPRYQVTQFGKPVTLSCSQTLNHNVMYWYQQKSSQAPKLLFHYYDKDFNNEADTPDNFQSRRPNTSFCFLDIRSPGLGDTAMYLCATSRVIRDDEKLFFGSGTQLSVL.

V is TRBV7-2 and J is TRBJ1-4, with 12 bases identical to TRBD1. There are 17 residues in the CDR3. V shed 5 bases and J 8 bases; nucleotides not matched to a gene: 12. Germline CDR1 reads SGHTA; CDR2 reads FQGNSA. DNA of the CDR3: TGTGCCAGCAGCCCCGGGGACAGGGGGCGATCGCGCGAAAAACTGTTTTTT. Residues: CASSPGDRGRSREKLFF.

This clonotype was detected many times. V usage is TRBV18 and J usage is TRBJ2-5; no firm D call. Trimming cost V 1 base and J 2 bases, with 5 bases left between them. Germline assignment: CDR1 KGHSH and CDR2 LQKENI. There are 13 residues in the CDR3. CDR3 residues: CASSPLAQETQYF. The CDR3 DNA follows: TGTGCCAGCTCACCACTAGCTCAAGAGACCCAGTACTTC. Full variable domain (outside the CDR3, taken from reference TRBV18 and TRBJ2-5): NAGVMQNPRHLVRRRGQEARLRCSPMKGHSHVYWYRQLPEEGLKFMVYLQKENIIDESGMPKERFSAEFPKEGPSILRIQQVVRGDSAAYFCASSPLAQETQYFGPGTRLLVL.

In this sample, this clonotype turned up many times. The chain couples TRBV11-2 to TRBJ2-5; the match to TRBD2 covers 14 bases. There are 16 residues in the CDR3. V dropped 4 bases and J dropped 5; count of bases not matched to a gene: 6. CDR1 SGHAT and CDR2 FQNNGV come from the germline V gene. The CDR3 DNA reads TGTGCCAGCAGCTCCGGACTAGCGGGGGGACTGGAGACCCAGTACTTC. It encodes CASSSGLAGGLETQYF.

There are many counts of this clonotype. The chain uses TRBV11-2 and TRBJ1-1; TRBD1 aligns across 8 bases. Trimming at V came to 0 bases and at J to 10 bases, leaving 4 bases not matched to a gene. The CDR3 is made up of 13 amino acids. Per the germline V gene, CDR1 is SGHAT and CDR2 is FQNNGV. The CDR3 region is CASSLDSGQAAFF. CDR3 DNA: TGTGCCAGCAGCTTAGATTCGGGACAGGCAGCTTTCTTT.

This clonotype was found many times. The rearrangement uses TRBV6-5 and TRBJ2-5; D might be TRBD1 or TRBD2, each matching 5 bases. Trimming cost V 3 bases and J 4 bases, with 15 bases left between them. Germline CDR1 MNHEY, CDR2 SVGAGI. This CDR3 is built from 15 residues. In DNA, the CDR3 is TGTGCCAGCAGTTATATAGCGTCAGGGACAGAGACCCAGTACTTC. Residues: CASSYIASGTETQYF.

Turning to this clonotype: The CDR3 does not end in the conserved phenylalanine or tryptophan, so this is likely a read error. The rearrangement joins TRBV7-2 to TRBJ2-1, with 7 bases aligning to TRBD1. The CDR3 length is 15 residues. The trim removed 1 base at V and 2 bases at J, leaving 2 bases unmatched. CDR1 SGHTA and CDR2 FQGNSA come from the germline V gene. The CDR3 protein is CASSLDRGPYNEQFS. CDR3 sequence (DNA): TGTGCCAGCAGCTTAGACAGGGGCCCCTACAATGAGCAGTTCTCC.

As concerns this clonotype: The junction does not match germline at one end; this may be a read error. The chain carries TRBV11-2 and TRBJ1-2; D is perhaps TRBD1 (5 bases). The CDR3 covers 13 residues. From germline, CDR1 is SGHAT and CDR2 FQNNGV. The CDR3 is CAGSWTPNYGYTF. The CDR3 DNA follows: TGTGCCGGCAGCTGGACACCTAACTATGGCTACACCTTC.

This clonotype occurred many times. The CDR3 loop reads CASKRRGGADTQYF. CDR3 nucleotide sequence: TGTGCCAGCAAACGTCGGGGGGGCGCCGATACGCAGTATTTT. V usage is TRBV2 and J usage is TRBJ2-3; 8 bases fit TRBD2. Germline CDR1 SNHLY, CDR2 FYNNEI. The CDR3 is made up of 14 amino acids. V shed 7 bases, J shed 6 bases, and the junction held 9 bases outside the gene matches.

In this sample, this clonotype turned up many times. The rearrangement links TRBV7-9 to TRBJ1-1; D perhaps matches TRBD1 (6 bases). Trimming took off 3 bases at V and 14 bases at J, with 13 bases between the two ends. The germline gives CDR1 SEHNR, CDR2 FQNEAQ (reference sequence). There are 11 residues in the CDR3. The CDR3 loop is CASSLLVQGFF. As DNA, the CDR3 is TGTGCCAGCAGCTTGCTGGTGCAGGGGTTCTTT.

This clonotype was recorded at least ten times. The chain links TRBV18 to TRBJ2-3; no clear D gene. The V end lost 6 bases, the J end lost 7 bases, and 17 bases lay between the germline ends. This CDR3 is built from 14 residues. Per germline, CDR1 KGHSH and CDR2 LQKENI. The CDR3, as DNA: TGTGCCAGCTCGACCAGCGCGCTGTCTCATACGCAGTATTTT. Encoded protein: CASSTSALSHTQYF.

This clonotype was seen a few times. The V call is TRBV20-1, the J call TRBJ2-1; D ambiguous. The CDR3 runs 12 residues. Trimming removed 7 bases from V and 5 bases from J, with 12 bases in between. In germline, CDR1 is DFQATT, CDR2 SNEGSKA (reference sequence). CDR3 DNA sequence: TGCAGTGTCCCGGACCTAGACAATGAGCAGTTCTTC. As protein: CSVPDLDNEQFF.

This clonotype came up many times. The chain employs TRBV20-1 and TRBJ2-1; D remains ambiguous. V shed 2 bases and J shed 7 bases, with 6 bases lying between them. Germline CDR1 and CDR2: DFQATT and SNEGSKA (reference sequence). This CDR3 is 11 amino acids long. The CDR3 spells CSARSDNEQFF. The CDR3 nucleotides read TGCAGTGCTAGATCCGATAATGAGCAGTTCTTC.

This clonotype was detected many times. The chain combines TRBV27 with TRBJ2-1; D possibly corresponds to TRBD1 (5 bases). Trimming removed 6 bases from V and 2 bases from J, with 5 bases in between. The CDR3 has 12 amino acids. Germline CDR1 reads MNHEY; CDR2 reads SMNVEV (reference sequence). The chain's CDR3 is CASRGPYNEQFF. The CDR3 coding sequence is TGTGCCAGCAGGGGGCCCTACAATGAGCAGTTCTTC.

This chain links TRBV10-1 with TRBJ2-2; 9 bases are a match to TRBD2. After removal of 4 bases from V and 5 bases from J, the junction contained 14 bases not matched to a gene. This CDR3 comprises 18 residues. In germline, CDR1 is WNHNN, CDR2 SYGVQD (reference sequence). DNA of the CDR3: TGCGCCAGCAGTGTCCCCTCTAGCGGGGTGGCGATTACCGGGGAGCTGTTTTTT. Amino acids: CASSVPSSGVAITGELFF.